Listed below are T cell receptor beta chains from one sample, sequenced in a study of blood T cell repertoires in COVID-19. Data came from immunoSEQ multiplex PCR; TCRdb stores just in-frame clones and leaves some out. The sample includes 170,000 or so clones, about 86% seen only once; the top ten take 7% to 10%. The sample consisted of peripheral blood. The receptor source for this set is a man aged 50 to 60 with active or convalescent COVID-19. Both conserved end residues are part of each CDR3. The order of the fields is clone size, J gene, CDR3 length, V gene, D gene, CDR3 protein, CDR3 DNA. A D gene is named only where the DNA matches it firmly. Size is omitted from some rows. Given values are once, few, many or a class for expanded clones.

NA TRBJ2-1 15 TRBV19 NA CASSIGFAPYNEQFF TGTGCCAGTAGTATCGGGTTCGCGCCATACAATGAGCAGTTCTTC
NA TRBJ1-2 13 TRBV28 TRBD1 CASSGTGGYGYTF TGTGCCAGCAGTGGGACAGGGGGCTATGGCTACACCTTC
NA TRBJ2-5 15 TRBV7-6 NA CASSLGRVLGETQYF TGTGCCAGCAGCTTAGGACGGGTTCTGGGAGAGACCCAGTACTTC
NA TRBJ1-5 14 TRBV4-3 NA CASSLQASNQPQHF TGCGCCAGCAGCCTCCAAGCTAGCAATCAGCCCCAGCATTTT
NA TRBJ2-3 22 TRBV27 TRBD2 CASSSPWSTSGSLGVSTDTQYF TGTGCCAGCAGTTCCCCTTGGTCGACTAGCGGGAGTCTGGGAGTTAGCACAGATACGCAGTATTTT
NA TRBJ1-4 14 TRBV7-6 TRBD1 CASSLQVTGEKLFF TGTGCCAGCAGCTTACAAGTAACAGGGGAGAAACTGTTTTTT
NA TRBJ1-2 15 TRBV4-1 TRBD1 CASSQVLDRENGYTF TGCGCCAGCAGCCAAGTACTCGACAGGGAAAATGGCTACACCTTC
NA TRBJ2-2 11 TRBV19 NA CASSTPLELFF TGTGCCAGTAGTACCCCACTGGAGCTGTTTTTT
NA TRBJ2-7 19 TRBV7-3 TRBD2 CASSPWTSGGPKNIYEQYF TGTGCCAGCAGCCCATGGACTAGCGGGGGGCCGAAAAATATCTACGAGCAGTACTTC
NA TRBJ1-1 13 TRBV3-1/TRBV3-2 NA CASSQGRNTEAFF TGTGCCAGCAGCCAGGGGCGGAACACTGAAGCTTTCTTT
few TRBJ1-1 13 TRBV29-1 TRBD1 CSVEPGGDTEAFF TGCAGCGTTGAGCCAGGGGGAGACACTGAAGCTTTCTTT
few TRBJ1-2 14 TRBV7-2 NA CASSLLQGTLGYTF TGTGCCAGCAGCTTGCTGCAGGGAACACTTGGCTACACCTTC
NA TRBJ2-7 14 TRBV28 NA CASSPTGPIYEQYF TGTGCCAGCAGCCCCACAGGACCGATCTACGAGCAGTACTTC
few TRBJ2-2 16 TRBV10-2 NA CASSEHGTTNTGELFF TGCGCCAGCAGCGAACACGGGACAACCAACACCGGGGAGCTGTTTTTT
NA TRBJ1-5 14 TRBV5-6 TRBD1 CASSGDRGNQPQHF TGTGCCAGCAGCGGCGACAGGGGCAATCAGCCCCAGCATTTT
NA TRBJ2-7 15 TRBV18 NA CASSPPRGQNYEQYF TGTGCCAGCTCACCACCCCGAGGACAGAACTACGAGCAGTACTTC
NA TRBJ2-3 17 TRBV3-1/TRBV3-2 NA CASSQARSAASPDTQYF TGTGCCAGCAGCCAGGCGAGAAGCGCGGCTAGCCCCGATACGCAGTATTTT
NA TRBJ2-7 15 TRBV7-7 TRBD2 CASSHGGVSLYEQYF TGTGCCAGCAGCCACGGGGGGGTAAGCCTGTACGAGCAGTACTTC
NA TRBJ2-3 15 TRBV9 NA CASSVGEGFTDTQYF TGTGCCAGCAGCGTAGGCGAGGGTTTCACAGATACGCAGTATTTT
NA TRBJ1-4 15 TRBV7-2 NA CASSLGRGGDEKLFF TGTGCCAGCAGCTTAGGGAGGGGCGGGGACGAAAAACTGTTTTTT
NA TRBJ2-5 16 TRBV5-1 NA CASSSPQGVGQETQYF TGCGCCAGCAGCTCGCCCCAGGGTGTAGGCCAAGAGACCCAGTACTTC
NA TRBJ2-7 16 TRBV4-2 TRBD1 CASSQEGRTGVDEQYF TGTGCCAGCAGCCAAGAAGGTCGGACAGGAGTGGACGAGCAGTACTTC
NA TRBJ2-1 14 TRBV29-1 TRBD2 CSVVASGLQSEQFF TGCAGCGTTGTGGCTAGCGGGCTTCAGAGTGAGCAGTTCTTC
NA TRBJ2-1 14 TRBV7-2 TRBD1 CASSFFNTGEEQFF TGTGCCAGCAGTTTTTTTAACACAGGGGAAGAGCAGTTCTTC
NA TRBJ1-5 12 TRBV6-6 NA CAGGRRNQPQHF TGTGCAGGAGGAAGGCGCAATCAGCCCCAGCATTTT
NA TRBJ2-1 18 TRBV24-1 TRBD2 CATSDRGTSGRGDNEQFF TGTGCCACCAGTGACCGCGGGACTAGCGGGAGAGGGGACAATGAGCAGTTCTTC
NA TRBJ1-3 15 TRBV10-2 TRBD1 CASSEGTGSGNTIYF TGCGCCAGCAGTGAAGGGACAGGGAGTGGAAACACCATATATTTT
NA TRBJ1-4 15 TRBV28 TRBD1 CASSPRTGISEKLFF TGTGCCAGCAGTCCCCGGACAGGGATCAGTGAAAAACTGTTTTTT
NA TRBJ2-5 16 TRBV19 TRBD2 CASSIRGEPFSETQYF TGTGCCAGTAGTATTCGGGGGGAGCCGTTCTCGGAGACCCAGTACTTC
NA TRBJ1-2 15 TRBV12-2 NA CASRLVGGSNYGYTF TGTGCAAGTCGCTTAGTGGGCGGGTCTAACTATGGCTACACCTTC